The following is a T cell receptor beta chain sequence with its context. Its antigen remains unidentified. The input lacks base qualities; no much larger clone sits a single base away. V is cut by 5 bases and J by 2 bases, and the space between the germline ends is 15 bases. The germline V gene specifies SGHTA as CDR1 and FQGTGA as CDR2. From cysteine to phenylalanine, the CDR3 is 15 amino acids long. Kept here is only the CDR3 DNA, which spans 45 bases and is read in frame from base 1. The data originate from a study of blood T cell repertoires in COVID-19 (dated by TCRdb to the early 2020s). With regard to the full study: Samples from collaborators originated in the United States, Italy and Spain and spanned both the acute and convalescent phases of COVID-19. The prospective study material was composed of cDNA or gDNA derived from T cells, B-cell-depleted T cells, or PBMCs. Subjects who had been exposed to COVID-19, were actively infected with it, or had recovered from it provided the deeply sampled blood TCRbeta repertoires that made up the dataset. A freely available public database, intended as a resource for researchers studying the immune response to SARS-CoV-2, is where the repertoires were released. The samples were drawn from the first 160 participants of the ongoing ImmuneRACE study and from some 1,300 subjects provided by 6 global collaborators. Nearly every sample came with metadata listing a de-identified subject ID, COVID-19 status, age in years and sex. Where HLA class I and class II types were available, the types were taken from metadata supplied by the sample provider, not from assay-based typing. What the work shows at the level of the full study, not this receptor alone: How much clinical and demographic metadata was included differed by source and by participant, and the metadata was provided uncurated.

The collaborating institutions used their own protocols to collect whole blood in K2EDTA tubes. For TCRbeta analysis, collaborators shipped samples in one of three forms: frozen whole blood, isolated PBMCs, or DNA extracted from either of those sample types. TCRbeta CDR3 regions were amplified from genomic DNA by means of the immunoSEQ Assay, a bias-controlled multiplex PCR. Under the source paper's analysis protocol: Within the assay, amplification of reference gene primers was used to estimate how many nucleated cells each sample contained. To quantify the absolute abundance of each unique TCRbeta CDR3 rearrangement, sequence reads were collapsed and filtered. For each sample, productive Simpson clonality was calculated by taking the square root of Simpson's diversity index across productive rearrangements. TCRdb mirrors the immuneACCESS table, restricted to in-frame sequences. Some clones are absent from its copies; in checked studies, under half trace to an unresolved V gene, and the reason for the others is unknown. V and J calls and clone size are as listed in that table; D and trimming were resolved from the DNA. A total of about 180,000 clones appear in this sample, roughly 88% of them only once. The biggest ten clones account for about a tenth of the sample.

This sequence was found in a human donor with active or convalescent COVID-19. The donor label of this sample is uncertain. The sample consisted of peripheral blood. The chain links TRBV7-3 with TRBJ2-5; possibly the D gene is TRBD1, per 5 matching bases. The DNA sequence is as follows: TGTGCCAGCAGCCGAACATGGGGCGGACAAGAGACCCAGTACTTC. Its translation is CASSRTWGGQETQYF.